This TCR beta chain was identified during a study of glioma-infiltrating T cells. Using RNA template, CDR3s of TCR alpha and beta were amplified with iRepertoire arm-PCR. Tissue mRNA or PBMC total RNA, about 95-450 ng, went into one-step reverse transcription and amplification. From the multiplex PCR reads, TCRdb called clonotypes with MiXCR, one entry per CDR3 protein. The top ten clones hold less than 45% of a sample with about 93,000 distinct CDR3 sequences, 40% of them seen once. General study findings and limits: Gliomas, especially low-grade, showed above-expected tissue-blood divergence; non-neoplastic patients showed below. CDR3 overlap between tissue and blood was very small.

Deletions cut 3 bases from V and 7 bases from J, with 17 bases between. CDR3 size: 15 residues. Germline CDR1 reads SGHDT; CDR2 reads YYEEEE. This clonotype was counted many times. Antigen: not known. The sequenced sample consisted of glioma tissue, nonneoplastic brain tissue, or PBMCs (not recorded which). The receptor was isolated from a human donor with low-grade glioma or glioblastoma, undergoing nonglioma brain surgery, or in good health (not recorded which). V gene TRBV5-6 combines with J gene TRBJ1-5, with D maybe TRBD1 (5 bases). This chain's CDR3 is CASSSTDSLGQPQHF. The CDR3 coding sequence is TGTGCCAGCAGCTCTACAGACAGCCTGGGACAGCCCCAGCATTTT.